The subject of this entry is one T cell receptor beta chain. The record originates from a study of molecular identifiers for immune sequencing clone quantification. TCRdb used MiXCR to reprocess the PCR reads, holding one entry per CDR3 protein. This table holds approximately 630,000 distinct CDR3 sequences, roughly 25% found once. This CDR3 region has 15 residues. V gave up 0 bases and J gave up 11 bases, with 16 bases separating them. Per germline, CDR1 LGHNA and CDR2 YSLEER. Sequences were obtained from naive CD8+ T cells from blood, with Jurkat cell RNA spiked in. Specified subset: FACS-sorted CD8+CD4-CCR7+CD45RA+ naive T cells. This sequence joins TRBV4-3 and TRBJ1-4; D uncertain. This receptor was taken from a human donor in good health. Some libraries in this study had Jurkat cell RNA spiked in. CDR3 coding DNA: TGCGCCAGCAGCCAAGATAGCGGTTGGGGAGGGAAACTGTTTTTT. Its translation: CASSQDSGWGGKLFF.